Detailed here is one T cell receptor beta chain. Its specificity is unknown. The CDR3 loop spans 17 amino acids. The V gene's germline CDR1 is MGHRA and CDR2 YSYEKL. Germline trimming cut 0 bases from V and 5 bases from J; bases unmatched to any gene: 10. The record originates from a study of graft-versus-host responses after intestinal transplantation. At the level of the study: In this cohort, recipients had multivisceral, liver-intestinal, or isolated intestinal transplants.

Study outcomes and limitations: GvH clones detected in recipient marrow included some appearing first in ileum or blood.

Clones were sequenced by immunoSEQ multiplex PCR, and TCRdb holds only the in-frame ones, with some missing. This repertoire shows about 28,000 clones, roughly 80% found once; its top ten account for more than 15%. The sequence derives from a human donor who received an intestinal transplant. Sequenced material: unstimulated CD8+ T cells sorted from spleen or lymph node cells, taken before intestinal transplant. This chain uses TRBV4-1 with TRBJ2-3, with TRBD2 matching 8 bases. CDR3 protein: CASSQDPRGGLEDTQYF. CDR3 DNA: TGCGCCAGCAGCCAAGATCCCCGGGGGGGCCTGGAAGATACGCAGTATTTT.